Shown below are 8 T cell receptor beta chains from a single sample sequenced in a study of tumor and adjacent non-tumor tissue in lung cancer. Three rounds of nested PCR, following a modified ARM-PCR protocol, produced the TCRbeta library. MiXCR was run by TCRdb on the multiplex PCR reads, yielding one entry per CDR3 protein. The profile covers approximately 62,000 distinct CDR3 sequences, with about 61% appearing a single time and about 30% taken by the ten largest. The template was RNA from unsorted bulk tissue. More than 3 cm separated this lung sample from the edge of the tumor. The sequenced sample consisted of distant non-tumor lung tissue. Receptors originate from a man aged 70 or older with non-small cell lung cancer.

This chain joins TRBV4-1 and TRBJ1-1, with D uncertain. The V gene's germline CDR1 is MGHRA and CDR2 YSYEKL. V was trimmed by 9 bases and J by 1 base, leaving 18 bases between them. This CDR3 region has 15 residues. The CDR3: CASSDNMNANTEAFF. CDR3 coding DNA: TGCGCCAGTAGCGATAACATGAATGCGAACACTGAAGCTTTCTTT.

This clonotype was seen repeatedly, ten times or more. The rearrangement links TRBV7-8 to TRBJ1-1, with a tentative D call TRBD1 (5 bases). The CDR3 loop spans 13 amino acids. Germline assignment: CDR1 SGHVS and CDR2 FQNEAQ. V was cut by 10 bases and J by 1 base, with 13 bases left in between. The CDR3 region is CAIRGGGNTEAFF. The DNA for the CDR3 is TGTGCCATCCGCGGGGGGGGGAACACTGAAGCTTTCTTT.

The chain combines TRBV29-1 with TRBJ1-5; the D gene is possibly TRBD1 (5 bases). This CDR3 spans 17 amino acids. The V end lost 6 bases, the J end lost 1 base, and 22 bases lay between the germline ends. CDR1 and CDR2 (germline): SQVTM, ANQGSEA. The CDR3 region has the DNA TGCAGCGTATACATCGGGGCAGGGAGTTCGAGCAATCAGCCCCAGCATTTT. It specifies CSVYIGAGSSSNQPQHF.

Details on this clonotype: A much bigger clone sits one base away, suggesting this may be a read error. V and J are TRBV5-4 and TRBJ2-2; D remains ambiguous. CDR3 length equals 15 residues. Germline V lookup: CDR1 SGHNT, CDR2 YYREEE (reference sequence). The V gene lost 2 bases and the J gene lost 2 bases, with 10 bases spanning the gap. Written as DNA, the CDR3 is TGTGCCAGCAGCTTCATGGTGCGCAACACCGGGGAGCTGTTTTTT. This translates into CASSFMVRNTGELFF. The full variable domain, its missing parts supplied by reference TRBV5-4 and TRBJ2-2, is ETGVTQSPTHLIKTRGQQVTLRCSSQSGHNTVSWYQQALGQGPQFIFQYYREEENGRGNFPPRFSGLQFPNYSSELNVNALELDDSALYLCASSFMVRNTGELFFGEGSRLTVL.

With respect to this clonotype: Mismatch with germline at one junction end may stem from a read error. The CDR3 loop is CASSKGQNTDTQCF. DNA of the CDR3: TGTGCCAGCAGCAAGGGACAAAACACAGATACTCAGTGTTTT. This chain links TRBV5-4 with TRBJ2-3; possible D gene TRBD1, 6 bases. Germline values: CDR1 SGHNT, CDR2 YYREEE (reference sequence). The length of the CDR3 is 14 residues.

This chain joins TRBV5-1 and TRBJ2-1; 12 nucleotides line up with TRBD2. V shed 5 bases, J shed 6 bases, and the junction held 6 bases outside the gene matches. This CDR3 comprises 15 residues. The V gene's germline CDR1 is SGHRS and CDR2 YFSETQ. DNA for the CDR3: TGCGCCAGCAGTTGGACTAGCGGGGCACTCAATGAGCAGTTCTTC. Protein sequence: CASSWTSGALNEQFF.

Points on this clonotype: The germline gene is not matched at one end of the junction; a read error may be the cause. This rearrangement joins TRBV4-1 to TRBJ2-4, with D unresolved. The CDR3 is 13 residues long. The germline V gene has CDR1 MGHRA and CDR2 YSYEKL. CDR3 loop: CASSQLIRNIQYF. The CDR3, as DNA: TGCGCCAGCAGCCAATTGATCCGAAACATTCAGTATTTC.

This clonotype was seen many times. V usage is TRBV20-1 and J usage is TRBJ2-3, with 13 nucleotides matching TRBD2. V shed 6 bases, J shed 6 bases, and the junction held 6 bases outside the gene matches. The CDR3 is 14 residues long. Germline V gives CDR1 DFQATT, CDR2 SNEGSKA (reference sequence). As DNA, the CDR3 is TGCAGTGCAACACTAGCGGGAGGGCGGGATACGCAGTATTTT. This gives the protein CSATLAGGRDTQYF.